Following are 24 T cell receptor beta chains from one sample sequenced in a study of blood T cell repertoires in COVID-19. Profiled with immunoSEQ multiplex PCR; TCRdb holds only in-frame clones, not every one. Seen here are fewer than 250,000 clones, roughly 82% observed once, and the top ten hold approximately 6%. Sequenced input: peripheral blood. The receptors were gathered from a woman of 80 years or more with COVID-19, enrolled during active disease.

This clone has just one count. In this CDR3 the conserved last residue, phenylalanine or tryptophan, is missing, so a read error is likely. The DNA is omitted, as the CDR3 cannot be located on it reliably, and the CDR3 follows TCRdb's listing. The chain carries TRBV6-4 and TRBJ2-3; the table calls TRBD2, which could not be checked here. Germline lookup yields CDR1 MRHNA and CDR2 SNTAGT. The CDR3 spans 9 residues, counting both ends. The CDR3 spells CASSPGGLR.

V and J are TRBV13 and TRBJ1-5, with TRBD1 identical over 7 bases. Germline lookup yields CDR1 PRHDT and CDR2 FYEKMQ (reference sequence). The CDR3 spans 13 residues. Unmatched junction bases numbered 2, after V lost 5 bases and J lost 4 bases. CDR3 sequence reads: CASSLGQNQPQHF. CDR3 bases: TGTGCCAGCAGCCTGGGACAGAATCAGCCCCAGCATTTT.

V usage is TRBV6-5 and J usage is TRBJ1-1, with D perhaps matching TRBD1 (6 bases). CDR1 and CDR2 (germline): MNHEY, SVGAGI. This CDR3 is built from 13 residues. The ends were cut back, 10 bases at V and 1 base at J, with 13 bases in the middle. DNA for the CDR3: TGTGCCATATCGCAGGGACAGAACACTGAAGCTTTCTTT. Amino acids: CAISQGQNTEAFF.

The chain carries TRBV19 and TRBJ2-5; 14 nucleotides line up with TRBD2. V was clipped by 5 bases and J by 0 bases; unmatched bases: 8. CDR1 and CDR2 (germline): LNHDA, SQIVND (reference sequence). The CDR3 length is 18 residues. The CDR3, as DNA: TGTGCCAGTAGTCCAGGGACTAGCGGGGGTTCGTACCAAGAGACCCAGTACTTC. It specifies CASSPGTSGGSYQETQYF. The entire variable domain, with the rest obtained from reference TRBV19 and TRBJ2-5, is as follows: DGGITQSPKYLFRKEGQNVTLSCEQNLNHDAMYWYRQDPGQGLRLIYYSQIVNDFQKGDIAEGYSVSREKKESFPLTVTSAQKNPTAFYLCASSPGTSGGSYQETQYFGPGTRLLVL.

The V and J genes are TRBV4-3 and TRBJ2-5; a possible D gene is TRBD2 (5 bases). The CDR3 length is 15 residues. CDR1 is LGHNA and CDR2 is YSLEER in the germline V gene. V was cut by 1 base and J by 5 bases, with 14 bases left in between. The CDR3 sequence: CASSQGPGKVETQYF. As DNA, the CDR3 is TGCGCCAGCAGCCAAGGTCCGGGGAAAGTCGAGACCCAGTACTTC.

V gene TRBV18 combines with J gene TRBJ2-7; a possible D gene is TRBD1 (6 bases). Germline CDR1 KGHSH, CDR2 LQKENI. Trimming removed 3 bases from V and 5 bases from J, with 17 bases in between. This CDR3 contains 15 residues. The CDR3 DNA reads TGTGCCAGCTCACCCGCACAGGGATCTGCCAACGAGCAGTACTTC. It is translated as CASSPAQGSANEQYF.

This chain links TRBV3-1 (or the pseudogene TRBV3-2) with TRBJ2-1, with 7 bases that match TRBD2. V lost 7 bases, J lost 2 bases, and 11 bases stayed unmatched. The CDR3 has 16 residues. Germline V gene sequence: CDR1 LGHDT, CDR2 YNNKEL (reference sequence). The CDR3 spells CASTLLGGGTYNEQFF. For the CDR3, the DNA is TGTGCCAGCACTCTATTAGGCGGGGGAACCTACAATGAGCAGTTCTTC.

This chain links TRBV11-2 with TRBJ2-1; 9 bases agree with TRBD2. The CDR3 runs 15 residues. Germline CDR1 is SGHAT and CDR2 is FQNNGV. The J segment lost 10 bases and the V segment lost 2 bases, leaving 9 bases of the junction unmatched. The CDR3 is CASSLTAGGPQEQFF. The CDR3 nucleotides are TGTGCCAGCAGCTTAACGGCGGGGGGGCCACAGGAGCAGTTCTTC.

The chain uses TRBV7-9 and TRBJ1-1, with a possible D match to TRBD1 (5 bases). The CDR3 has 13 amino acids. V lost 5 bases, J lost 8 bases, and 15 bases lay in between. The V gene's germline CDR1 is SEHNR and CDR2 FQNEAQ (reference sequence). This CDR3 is CASSPRQSWEAFF. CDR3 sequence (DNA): TGTGCCAGCAGCCCACGACAGTCGTGGGAAGCTTTCTTT.

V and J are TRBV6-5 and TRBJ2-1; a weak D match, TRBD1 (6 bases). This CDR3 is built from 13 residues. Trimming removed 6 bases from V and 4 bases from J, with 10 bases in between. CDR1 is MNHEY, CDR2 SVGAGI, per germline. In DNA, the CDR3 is TGTGCCAGCAGGAAGGACAGTTACAATGAGCAGTTCTTC. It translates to CASRKDSYNEQFF.

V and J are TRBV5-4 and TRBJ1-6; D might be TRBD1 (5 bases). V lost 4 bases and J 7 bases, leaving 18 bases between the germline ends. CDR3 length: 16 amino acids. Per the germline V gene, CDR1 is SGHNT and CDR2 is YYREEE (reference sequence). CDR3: CASSPTQTAKNSPLHF. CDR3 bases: TGTGCCAGCAGCCCTACCCAGACAGCCAAGAATTCACCCCTCCACTTT.

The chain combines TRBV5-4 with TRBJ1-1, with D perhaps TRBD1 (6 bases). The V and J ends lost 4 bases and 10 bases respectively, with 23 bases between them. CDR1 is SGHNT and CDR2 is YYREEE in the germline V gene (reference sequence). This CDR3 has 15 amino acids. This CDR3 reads CASSDRTVSSVGAFF. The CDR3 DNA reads TGTGCCAGCAGCGACCGGACAGTCAGTTCCGTAGGAGCTTTCTTT.

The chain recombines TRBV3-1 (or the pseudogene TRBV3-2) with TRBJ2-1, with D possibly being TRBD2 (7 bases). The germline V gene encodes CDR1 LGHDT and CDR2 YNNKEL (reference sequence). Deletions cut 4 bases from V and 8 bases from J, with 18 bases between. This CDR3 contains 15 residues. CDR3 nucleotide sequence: TGTGCCAGCAGCCTATCCTCTTTGGGGGGGCATGAGCAGTTCTTC. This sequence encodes CASSLSSLGGHEQFF.

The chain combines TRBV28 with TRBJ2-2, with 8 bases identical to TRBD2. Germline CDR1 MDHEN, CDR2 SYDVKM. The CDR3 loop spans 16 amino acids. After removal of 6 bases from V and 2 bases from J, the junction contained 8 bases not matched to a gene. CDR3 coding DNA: TGTGCCAGCAGACCACTCGGGGGGGCAAACACCGGGGAGCTGTTTTTT. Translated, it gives CASRPLGGANTGELFF. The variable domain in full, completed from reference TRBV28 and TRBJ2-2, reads DVKVTQSSRYLVKRTGEKVFLECVQDMDHENMFWYRQDPGLGLRLIYFSYDVKMKEKGDIPEGYSVSREKKERFSLILESASTNQTSMYLCASRPLGGANTGELFFGEGSRLTVL.

CDR3 DNA: TGTGCCAGCAGCGTAGGAGGGGGCCTGGTTCAGCCCCAGCATTTT. Its translation: CASSVGGGLVQPQHF. V is TRBV9 and J is TRBJ1-5, with 7 bases identical to TRBD1. This CDR3 comprises 15 residues. The ends lost 0 bases at V and 6 bases at J; junction bases unmatched: 6. The germline CDR1 and CDR2 sequences are SGDLS and YYNGEE.

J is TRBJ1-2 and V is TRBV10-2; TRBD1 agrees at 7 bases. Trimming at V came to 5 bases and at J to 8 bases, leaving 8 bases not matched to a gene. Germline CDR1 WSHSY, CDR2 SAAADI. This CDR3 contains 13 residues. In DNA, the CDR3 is TGCGCCAGCAGTCCACAGGGGCTGGGAGGCTACACCTTC. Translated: CASSPQGLGGYTF.

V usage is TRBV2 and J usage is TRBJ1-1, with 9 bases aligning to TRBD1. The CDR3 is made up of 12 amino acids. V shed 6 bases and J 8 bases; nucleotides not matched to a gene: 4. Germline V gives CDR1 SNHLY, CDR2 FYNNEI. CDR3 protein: CASRMDRGEAFF. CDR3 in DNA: TGTGCCAGCAGGATGGACAGGGGAGAAGCTTTCTTT.

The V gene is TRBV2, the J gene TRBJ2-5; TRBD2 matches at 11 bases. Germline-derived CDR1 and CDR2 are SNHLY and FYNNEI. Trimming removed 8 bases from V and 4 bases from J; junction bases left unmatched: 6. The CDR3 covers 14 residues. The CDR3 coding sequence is TGTGCCAGCCGTCAACTAGCGGGGGTAGAGACCCAGTACTTC. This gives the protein CASRQLAGVETQYF.

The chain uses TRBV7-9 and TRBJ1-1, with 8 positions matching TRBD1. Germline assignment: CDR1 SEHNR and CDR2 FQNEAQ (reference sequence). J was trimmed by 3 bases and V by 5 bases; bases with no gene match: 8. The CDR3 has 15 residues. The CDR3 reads CASSARDRWDTEAFF. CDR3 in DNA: TGTGCCAGCAGCGCGCGGGACAGGTGGGACACTGAAGCTTTCTTT.

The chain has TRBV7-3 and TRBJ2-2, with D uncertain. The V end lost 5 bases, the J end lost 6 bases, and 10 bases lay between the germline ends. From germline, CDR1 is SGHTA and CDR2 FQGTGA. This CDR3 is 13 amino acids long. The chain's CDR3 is CASSPTPAGELFF. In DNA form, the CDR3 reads TGTGCCAGCAGCCCCACCCCGGCCGGGGAGCTGTTTTTT.

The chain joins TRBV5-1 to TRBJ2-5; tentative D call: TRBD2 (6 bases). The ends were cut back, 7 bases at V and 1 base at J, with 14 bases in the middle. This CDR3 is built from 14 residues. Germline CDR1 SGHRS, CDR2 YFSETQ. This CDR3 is CASCRGSGQETQYF. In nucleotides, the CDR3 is TGCGCCAGCTGCCGGGGTAGCGGCCAAGAGACCCAGTACTTC. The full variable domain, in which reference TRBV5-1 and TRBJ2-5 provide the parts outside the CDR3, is KAGVTQTPRYLIKTRGQQVTLSCSPISGHRSVSWYQQTPGQGLQFLFEYFSETQRNKGNFPGRFSGRQFSNSRSEMNVSTLELGDSALYLCASCRGSGQETQYFGPGTRLLVL.

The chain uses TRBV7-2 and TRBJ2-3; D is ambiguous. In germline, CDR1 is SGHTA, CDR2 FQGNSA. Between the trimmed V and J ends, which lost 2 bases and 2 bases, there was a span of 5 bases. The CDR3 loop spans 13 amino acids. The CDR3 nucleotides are TGTGCCAGCAGCTTAACTTACACAGATACGCAGTATTTT. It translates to CASSLTYTDTQYF.

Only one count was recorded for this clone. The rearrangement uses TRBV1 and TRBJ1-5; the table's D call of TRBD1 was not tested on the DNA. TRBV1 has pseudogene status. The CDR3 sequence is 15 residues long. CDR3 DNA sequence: TGCACCAGCAGCCAAGACCAATTTAGCAATCAGCCCCAGCATTTT. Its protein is CTSSQDQFSNQPQHF.

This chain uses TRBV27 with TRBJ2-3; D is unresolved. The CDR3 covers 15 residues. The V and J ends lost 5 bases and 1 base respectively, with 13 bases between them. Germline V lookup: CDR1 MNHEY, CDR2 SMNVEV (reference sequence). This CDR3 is CASSNPTFGTDTQYF. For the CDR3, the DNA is TGTGCCAGCAGTAATCCGACTTTTGGCACAGATACGCAGTATTTT.